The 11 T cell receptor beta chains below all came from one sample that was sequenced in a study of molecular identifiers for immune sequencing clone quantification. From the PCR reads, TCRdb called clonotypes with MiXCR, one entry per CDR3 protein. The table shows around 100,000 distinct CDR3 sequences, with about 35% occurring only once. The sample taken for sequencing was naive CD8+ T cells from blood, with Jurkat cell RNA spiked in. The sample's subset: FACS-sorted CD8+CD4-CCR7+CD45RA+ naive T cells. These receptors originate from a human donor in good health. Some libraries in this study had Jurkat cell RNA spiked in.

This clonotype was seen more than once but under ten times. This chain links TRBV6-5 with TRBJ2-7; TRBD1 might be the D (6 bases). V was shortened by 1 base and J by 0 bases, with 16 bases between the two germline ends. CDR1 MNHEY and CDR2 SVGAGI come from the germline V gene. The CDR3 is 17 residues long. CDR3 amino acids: CASSYLSGHGSSYEQYF. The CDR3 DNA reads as TGTGCCAGCAGTTACTTATCGGGACACGGAAGCTCCTACGAGCAGTACTTC.

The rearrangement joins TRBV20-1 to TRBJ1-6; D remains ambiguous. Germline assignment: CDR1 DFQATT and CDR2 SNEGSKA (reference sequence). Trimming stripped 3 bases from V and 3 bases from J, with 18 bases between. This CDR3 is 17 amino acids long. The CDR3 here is CSASVLAKVGYNSPLHF. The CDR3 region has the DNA TGCAGTGCTAGTGTTCTCGCTAAAGTAGGCTATAATTCACCCCTCCACTTT.

The CDR3 coding sequence is TGTGCCAGCAGCTTAGGGACTCTCGGGACAGCCGACGAGCAGTACTTC. Encoded protein: CASSLGTLGTADEQYF. The chain combines TRBV11-2 with TRBJ2-7; 7 nucleotides align to TRBD1. The CDR3 length is 16 residues. Losses at the gene ends were 1 base for V and 5 bases for J; bases not matched to a gene: 11. The germline gives CDR1 SGHAT, CDR2 FQNNGV.

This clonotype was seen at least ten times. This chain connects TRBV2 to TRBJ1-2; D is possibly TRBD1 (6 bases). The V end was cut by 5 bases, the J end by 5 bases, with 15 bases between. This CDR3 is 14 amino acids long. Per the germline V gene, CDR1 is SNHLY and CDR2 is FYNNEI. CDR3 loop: CASSPAGTLYGYTF. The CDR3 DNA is TGTGCCAGCAGTCCCGCCGGGACACTTTATGGCTACACCTTC.

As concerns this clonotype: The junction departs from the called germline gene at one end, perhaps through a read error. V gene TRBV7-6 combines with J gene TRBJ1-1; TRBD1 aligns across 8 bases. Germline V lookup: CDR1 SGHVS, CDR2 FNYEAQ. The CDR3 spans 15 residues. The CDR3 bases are TGTGCCAGCAGCCCACCGGACAGGGCGTACACTGAAGCTCTCTTT. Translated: CASSPPDRAYTEALF.

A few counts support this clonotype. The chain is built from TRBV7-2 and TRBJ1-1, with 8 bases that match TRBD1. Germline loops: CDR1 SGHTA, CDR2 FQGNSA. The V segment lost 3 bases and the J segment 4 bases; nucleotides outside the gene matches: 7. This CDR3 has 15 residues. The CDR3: CASSFELDRATEAFF. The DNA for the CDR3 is TGTGCCAGCAGCTTTGAACTGGACAGGGCCACTGAAGCTTTCTTT. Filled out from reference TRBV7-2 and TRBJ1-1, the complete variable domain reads GAGVSQSPSNKVTEKGKDVELRCDPISGHTALYWYRQSLGQGLEFLIYFQGNSAPDKSGLPSDRFSAERTGGSVSTLTIQRTQQEDSAVYLCASSFELDRATEAFFGQGTRLTVV.

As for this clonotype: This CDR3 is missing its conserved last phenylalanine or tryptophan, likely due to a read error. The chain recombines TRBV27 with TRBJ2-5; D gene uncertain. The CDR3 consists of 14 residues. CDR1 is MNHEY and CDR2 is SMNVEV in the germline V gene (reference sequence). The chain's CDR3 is CASRPIRTQEPQYI. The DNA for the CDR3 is TGTGCCAGCCGCCCGATACGCACCCAAGAGCCCCAGTACATC.

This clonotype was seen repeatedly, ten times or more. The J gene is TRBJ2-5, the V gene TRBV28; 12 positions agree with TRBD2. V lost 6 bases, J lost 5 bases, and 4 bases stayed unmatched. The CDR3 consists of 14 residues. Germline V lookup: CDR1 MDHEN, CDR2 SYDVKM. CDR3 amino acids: CASSRTSGGETQYF. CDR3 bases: TGTGCCAGCAGCCGCACTAGCGGGGGGGAGACCCAGTACTTC. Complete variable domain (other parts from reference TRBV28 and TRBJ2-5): DVKVTQSSRYLVKRTGEKVFLECVQDMDHENMFWYRQDPGLGLRLIYFSYDVKMKEKGDIPEGYSVSREKKERFSLILESASTNQTSMYLCASSRTSGGETQYFGPGTRLLVL.

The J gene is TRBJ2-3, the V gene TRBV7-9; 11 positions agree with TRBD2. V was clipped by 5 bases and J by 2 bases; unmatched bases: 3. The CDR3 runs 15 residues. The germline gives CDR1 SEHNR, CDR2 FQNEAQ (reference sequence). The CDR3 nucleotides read TGTGCCAGCAGCGGACTAGCGGGTTCCACAGATACGCAGTATTTT. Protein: CASSGLAGSTDTQYF. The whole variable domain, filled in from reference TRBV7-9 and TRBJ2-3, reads DTGVSQNPRHKITKRGQNVTFRCDPISEHNRLYWYRQTLGQGPEFLTYFQNEAQLEKSRLLSDRFSAERPKGSFSTLEIQRTEQGDSAMYLCASSGLAGSTDTQYFGPGTRLTVL.

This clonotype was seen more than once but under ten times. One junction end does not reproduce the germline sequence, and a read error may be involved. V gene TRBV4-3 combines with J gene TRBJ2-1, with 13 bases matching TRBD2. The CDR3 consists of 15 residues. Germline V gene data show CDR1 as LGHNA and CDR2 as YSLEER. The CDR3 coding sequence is TGCGCCAGCAGCCCGAGACTAGCGGGAGGCAATGAGCAGATCTTC. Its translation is CASSPRLAGGNEQIF.

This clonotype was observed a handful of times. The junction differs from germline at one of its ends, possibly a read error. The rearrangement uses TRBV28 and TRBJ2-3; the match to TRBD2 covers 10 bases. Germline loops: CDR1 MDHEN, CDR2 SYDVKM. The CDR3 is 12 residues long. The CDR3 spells CASSRPGLATDF. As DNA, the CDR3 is TGTGCCAGCAGCCGACCGGGACTAGCGACGGATTTT. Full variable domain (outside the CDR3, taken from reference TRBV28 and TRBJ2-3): DVKVTQSSRYLVKRTGEKVFLECVQDMDHENMFWYRQDPGLGLRLIYFSYDVKMKEKGDIPEGYSVSREKKERFSLILESASTNQTSMYLCASSRPGLATDFGPGTRLTVL.